The 7 T cell receptor beta chains reported below all come from one sample, sequenced in a study of post-analysis software for immune sequencing data. These receptors have no known antigen. Built from TCR beta cDNA, the libraries had unique molecular identifiers in them. TCRdb itself ran the PCR reads through MiXCR, one entry per CDR3 protein. The sample lists 750,000 to 950,000 distinct CDR3 sequences, roughly 50% occurring once. Study-wide findings and caveats: In patients, five TRBV segments were more frequent than in controls, with TRBV5-6, TRBV5-1 and TRBV20-1 among them.

Specimen: blood. The receptor source for this set is a girl aged 5-17 years with multiple sclerosis.

V gene TRBV12-3 or TRBV12-4 combines with J gene TRBJ2-7; 13 positions agree with TRBD2. V lost 5 bases and J lost 10; bases outside the gene matches: 8. CDR3 size: 14 residues. In DNA form, the CDR3 reads TGTGCCAGCAGTGCTATCGGGACTAGCGGGGAACAGTACTTC. Its protein product is CASSAIGTSGEQYF.

This clonotype was counted a few times. CDR3 bases: TGTGCCAGCAGTCTGACAGGGGGCAAGGGACTATGGGGCTACACCTTC. It encodes CASSLTGGKGLWGYTF. V and J are TRBV27 and TRBJ1-2; 10 nucleotides align to TRBD1. Germline CDR1 MNHEY, CDR2 SMNVEV (reference sequence). The CDR3 is 16 amino acids. V dropped 5 bases and J dropped 8; count of bases not matched to a gene: 14.

In its sample, this clonotype was seen a few times. V and J are TRBV2 and TRBJ2-4, with 13 bases lining up with TRBD2. The CDR3 contains 19 residues. From germline, CDR1 is SNHLY and CDR2 FYNNEI. Germline trimming cut 4 bases from V and 3 bases from J; bases unmatched to any gene: 12. CDR3 sequence reads: CASSVRWGLAGPGKNIQYF. CDR3 nucleotide sequence: TGTGCCAGCAGTGTCAGATGGGGACTAGCGGGGCCGGGCAAAAACATTCAGTACTTC. Supplemented by reference TRBV2 and TRBJ2-4, the full variable domain reads EPEVTQTPSHQVTQMGQEVILRCVPISNHLYFYWYRQILGQKVEFLVSFYNNEISEKSEIFDDQFSVERPDGSNFTLKIRSTKLEDSAMYFCASSVRWGLAGPGKNIQYFGAGTRLSVL.

The chain couples TRBV20-1 to TRBJ2-5; TRBD2 matches 8 bases. In germline, CDR1 is DFQATT, CDR2 SNEGSKA (reference sequence). V was pared by 0 bases and J by 11 bases, with 17 bases of the junction left unmatched. This CDR3 is 16 amino acids long. This chain's CDR3 is CSARDWQRGSFGEQYF. CDR3 nucleotide sequence: TGCAGTGCTAGAGATTGGCAGCGGGGGTCGTTCGGGGAGCAGTACTTC.

This chain links TRBV12-3 or TRBV12-4 with TRBJ2-4; 8 bases fit TRBD1. This CDR3 is built from 17 residues. After removal of 3 bases from V and 6 bases from J, the junction contained 13 bases not matched to a gene. The DNA for the CDR3 is TGTGCCAGCAGTTTTGCCGCACTTTGGACAGGGCGAAACATTCAGTACTTC. Its translation: CASSFAALWTGRNIQYF.

The chain uses TRBV29-1 and TRBJ2-3; 14 nucleotides agree with TRBD2. V shed 1 base and J 10 bases; nucleotides not matched to a gene: 19. The CDR3 sequence is 19 residues long. Germline CDR1 and CDR2: SQVTM and ANQGSEA. In DNA form, the CDR3 reads TGCAGCGTTGAAGGACAAGGGACTAGCGGGAGTGGTAGCGGCCGGTCGCAGTATTTT. It is translated as CSVEGQGTSGSGSGRSQYF.

DNA of the CDR3: TGTGCCAGCAGTGAACAAGGGGACAGAAATTCACCCCTCCACTTT. This translates into CASSEQGDRNSPLHF. The chain uses TRBV6-1 and TRBJ1-6; 7 positions match TRBD1. V gave up 2 bases and J gave up 7 bases; unmatched junction bases: 5. There are 15 residues in the CDR3. In germline, CDR1 is MNHNS, CDR2 SASEGT.